This T cell receptor (beta chain) emerged from a study of blood T cell repertoires in COVID-19. For the study at large: Whether acute or convalescent, the COVID-19 samples came from the United States, Italy and Spain. Nucleic acid was either cDNA or gDNA, and it came from T cells, B-cell-depleted T cells, or PBMCs.

Germline loops: CDR1 SGHNT, CDR2 YYREEE (reference sequence). V lost 1 base, J lost 4 bases, and 5 bases lay in between. There are 12 residues in the CDR3. Clones were sequenced by immunoSEQ multiplex PCR, and TCRdb holds only the in-frame ones, with some missing. The sample shows over 250,000 clones, over 75% of them seen only once. The chain couples TRBV5-4 to TRBJ1-2; no definite D call. This TCR came from a woman aged 25 to 39 with acute or convalescent COVID-19. Sequenced sample: peripheral blood. CDR3 sequence (DNA): TGTGCCAGCAGCTTGTATTCCTATGGCTACACCTTC. It yields the protein CASSLYSYGYTF.